One T cell receptor beta chain is described in this entry. The data are from a study of blood T cell repertoires in COVID-19. Whole-study context: The United States, Italy and Spain were the sources of the acute and convalescent COVID-19 samples. Sources were T cells, B-cell-depleted T cells, or PBMCs; the material itself was cDNA or gDNA.

As processed by the authors: Scientists estimated how many nucleated cells there were by amplifying reference gene primers. The table came from immunoSEQ multiplex PCR; TCRdb's copy has only in-frame clones and leaves some out. That table supplies the V and J calls and clone size; D and trimming were determined from the DNA. The sample shows around 250,000 clones, around 83% of them seen only once. From germline, CDR1 is MDHEN and CDR2 SYDVKM. With 2 bases removed from V and 6 bases from J, the gap between germline ends came to 16 bases. The CDR3 is 15 residues long. The source of this sequence is a man aged 35-49 years with active or convalescent COVID-19. The specimen sequenced was peripheral blood. This rearrangement joins TRBV28 to TRBJ1-2; a weak D match, TRBD1 (5 bases). CDR3 amino acids: CASSLVAQGIDGYTF. The CDR3 DNA is TGTGCCAGCAGTTTAGTAGCCCAGGGAATTGATGGCTACACCTTC.